This TCR beta chain was documented in a study of blood T cell repertoires in COVID-19. At the level of the study: Samples of COVID-19 (acute and convalescent) were obtained from the United States, Italy and Spain.

This clone was seen a few times. Methods used by the authors: The authors estimated nucleated cell counts from reference gene primer amplification. The repertoire was sequenced with immunoSEQ multiplex PCR; TCRdb's copy has only in-frame clones and lacks some. From that table come the V and J calls and clone size; the DNA was used to work out D and trimming. Of roughly 370,000 clones listed, about 87% are singletons. Cohort 3 recovered donors had two negative PCRs, clearance, or symptom resolution. Trimming pared 6 bases from V and 2 bases from J, leaving 15 bases between. This CDR3 contains 15 residues. CDR1 and CDR2 (germline): SEHNR, FQNEAQ (reference sequence).

This chain connects TRBV7-9 to TRBJ2-3; TRBD1 is a possible D gene (5 bases). Source material: PBMCs or T cells enriched from blood (not recorded which). This TCR derives from a woman between 45 and 60 years old who had recovered from COVID-19. The CDR3 spells CASSLGRRTTDTQYF. CDR3 nucleotides: TGTGCCAGCAGTTTGGGGCGGCGGACCACAGATACGCAGTATTTT. Together with reference TRBV7-9 and TRBJ2-3, the CDR3 gives the full variable domain: DTGVSQNPRHKITKRGQNVTFRCDPISEHNRLYWYRQTLGQGPEFLTYFQNEAQLEKSRLLSDRFSAERPKGSFSTLEIQRTEQGDSAMYLCASSLGRRTTDTQYFGPGTRLTVL.